This passage covers 25 T cell receptor beta chains from one sample sequenced in a study of T cell responses to AZD1222 COVID-19 vaccine. Only in-frame clones appear in the TCRdb table, and some are missing; sequencing was by immunoSEQ multiplex PCR. Here the sample spans about 110,000 clones, roughly nine tenths being singletons. Sample: peripheral blood, taken on day 0 of MenACWY control vaccination. All receptors derive from an adult in good health.

This chain links TRBV7-9 with TRBJ1-1; weak D call: TRBD1 (6 bases). CDR1 is SEHNR, CDR2 FQNEAQ, per germline (reference sequence). Trimming stripped 5 bases from V and 3 bases from J, with 10 bases between. The CDR3 extends over 13 amino acids. CDR3 in amino acids: CASSTQGYTEAFF. Here the CDR3 DNA reads TGTGCCAGCAGCACACAGGGATACACTGAAGCTTTCTTT.

CDR3 in amino acids: CASSFRVDSGTGGETQYF. The CDR3 region has the DNA TGTGCCAGCAGCTTCCGGGTGGACTCCGGGACAGGGGGAGAGACCCAGTACTTC. The chain is built from TRBV5-4 and TRBJ2-5; TRBD1 aligns across 11 bases. The CDR3 is 18 residues long. Germline V lookup: CDR1 SGHNT, CDR2 YYREEE (reference sequence). The junction had 13 bases not matched to a gene; V was cut back by 2 bases and J by 4 bases.

The chain recombines TRBV2 with TRBJ1-4; 8 bases are a match to TRBD1. Trimming took 2 bases from V and 4 from J; bases not matched to a gene: 3. The CDR3 spans 15 residues. The germline CDR1 and CDR2 sequences are SNHLY and FYNNEI. The CDR3 spells CASSETGGFNEKLFF. For the CDR3, the DNA is TGTGCCAGCAGTGAAACAGGGGGGTTTAATGAAAAACTGTTTTTT.

The J gene is TRBJ2-7, the V gene TRBV7-9, with TRBD1 identical over 10 bases. The CDR3 contains 16 residues. Unmatched junction bases numbered 13, after V lost 5 bases and J lost 6 bases. The germline CDR1 and CDR2 sequences are SEHNR and FQNEAQ (reference sequence). CDR3 sequence reads: CASSPPWGTGDGEQYF. The DNA of the CDR3 is TGTGCCAGCAGCCCACCGTGGGGGACAGGGGATGGCGAGCAGTACTTC.

The chain links TRBV29-1 to TRBJ2-7, with D uncertain. Germline CDR1 reads SQVTM; CDR2 reads ANQGSEA. V was pared by 4 bases and J by 3 bases, with 10 bases between. This CDR3 spans 12 amino acids. CDR3 region: CSVGAGFYEQYF. CDR3 in DNA: TGCAGCGTTGGGGCTGGATTCTACGAGCAGTACTTC.

This clone was seen only once. V and J are TRBV28 and TRBJ1-4, with no clear D. Trimming took 6 bases from V and 4 from J, leaving 9 bases between them. The CDR3 has 13 amino acids. The germline V gene encodes CDR1 MDHEN and CDR2 SYDVKM. The CDR3 nucleotides read TGTGCCAGCAGGAGTTACAGTAATGAAAAACTGTTTTTT. Protein sequence: CASRSYSNEKLFF.

The chain carries TRBV5-1 and TRBJ1-2, with no clear D. The germline V gene encodes CDR1 SGHRS and CDR2 YFSETQ. The length of the CDR3 is 14 residues. V was shortened by 2 bases and J by 2 bases, with 10 bases between the two germline ends. The chain's CDR3 is CASSLISGNYGYTF. CDR3 bases: TGCGCCAGCAGCTTAATTTCCGGGAACTATGGCTACACCTTC. Filled out from reference TRBV5-1 and TRBJ1-2, the complete variable domain reads KAGVTQTPRYLIKTRGQQVTLSCSPISGHRSVSWYQQTPGQGLQFLFEYFSETQRNKGNFPGRFSGRQFSNSRSEMNVSTLELGDSALYLCASSLISGNYGYTFGSGTRLTVV.

The rearrangement uses TRBV7-9 and TRBJ2-2, with D possibly matching TRBD2 (6 bases). The germline gives CDR1 SEHNR, CDR2 FQNEAQ (reference sequence). The CDR3 loop spans 17 amino acids. V was pared by 2 bases and J by 7 bases, with 20 bases between. CDR3 nucleotides: TGTGCCAGCAGCTTACTCGGGGAGGCGAGAGGGAACGGGGAGCTGTTTTTT. Its protein is CASSLLGEARGNGELFF. The whole variable domain, remainder taken from reference TRBV7-9 and TRBJ2-2, is DTGVSQNPRHKITKRGQNVTFRCDPISEHNRLYWYRQTLGQGPEFLTYFQNEAQLEKSRLLSDRFSAERPKGSFSTLEIQRTEQGDSAMYLCASSLLGEARGNGELFFGEGSRLTVL.

The CDR3 reads CASSQLGTNNYGYTF. CDR3 nucleotide sequence: TGTGCCAGCAGCCAACTCGGGACCAATAACTATGGCTACACCTTC. The rearrangement links TRBV14 to TRBJ1-2; D possibly corresponds to TRBD1 (5 bases). This CDR3 has 15 amino acids. The V end was cut by 2 bases, the J end by 1 base, with 11 bases between. Germline V lookup: CDR1 SGHDN, CDR2 FVKESK.

This clone is labeled as medium-sized. The J gene is TRBJ1-4, the V gene TRBV5-1; 9 bases match TRBD1. V was pared by 0 bases and J by 8 bases, with 5 bases of the junction left unmatched. The CDR3 loop spans 15 amino acids. Germline V CDR1 and CDR2: SGHRS, YFSETQ. The CDR3: CASSLGQGDAEKLFF. In DNA form, the CDR3 reads TGCGCCAGCAGCTTGGGACAGGGGGACGCGGAAAAACTGTTTTTT.

This rearrangement joins TRBV27 to TRBJ2-1; tentatively, D is TRBD2 (7 bases). V was cut by 6 bases and J by 5 bases, with 14 bases left in between. The germline CDR1 and CDR2 sequences are MNHEY and SMNVEV (reference sequence). The CDR3 runs to 14 residues. For the CDR3, the DNA is TGTGCCAGCAGGAGAGGGGGGGTGAACAATGAGCAGTTCTTC. Translating gives CASRRGGVNNEQFF.

This rearrangement joins TRBV18 to TRBJ1-1; 7 bases fit TRBD1. This CDR3 is 14 amino acids long. With 2 bases clipped from V and 0 bases from J, the junction kept 0 bases outside the gene matches. The V gene's germline CDR1 is KGHSH and CDR2 LQKENI. The CDR3, as DNA: TGTGCCAGCTCACCAGGACAGGTGAACACTGAAGCTTTCTTT. Encoded protein: CASSPGQVNTEAFF. Variable domain in full (rest from reference TRBV18 and TRBJ1-1): NAGVMQNPRHLVRRRGQEARLRCSPMKGHSHVYWYRQLPEEGLKFMVYLQKENIIDESGMPKERFSAEFPKEGPSILRIQQVVRGDSAAYFCASSPGQVNTEAFFGQGTRLTVV.

The CDR3 spells CASSSGTGSKNIQYF. The CDR3 nucleotides are TGTGCCAGCAGTTCCGGGACAGGGTCCAAAAACATTCAGTACTTC. The chain uses TRBV6-5 and TRBJ2-4; 9 nucleotides agree with TRBD1. Per the germline V gene, CDR1 is MNHEY and CDR2 is SVGAGI. J lost 2 bases, V lost 4 bases, and 3 bases had no gene match. The CDR3 sequence is 15 residues long.

This clone was seen once. The chain uses TRBV14 and TRBJ1-1; D uncertain. Germline CDR1 reads SGHDN; CDR2 reads FVKESK. This CDR3 region has 16 residues. V shed 0 bases and J shed 0 bases, with 11 bases lying between them. CDR3 bases: TGTGCCAGCAGCCAAGAAGTTGGCAGCATGAACACTGAAGCTTTCTTT. Its translation: CASSQEVGSMNTEAFF. The variable domain in full, completed from reference TRBV14 and TRBJ1-1, reads EAGVTQFPSHSVIEKGQTVTLRCDPISGHDNLYWYRRVMGKEIKFLLHFVKESKQDESGMPNNRFLAERTGGTYSTLKVQPAELEDSGVYFCASSQEVGSMNTEAFFGQGTRLTVV.

This clone was seen more than once but under ten times. The V gene is TRBV19, the J gene TRBJ1-1; tentatively, D is TRBD1 (5 bases). V gave up 3 bases and J gave up 3 bases, with 11 bases separating them. The CDR3 totals 14 residues. Germline CDR1 reads LNHDA; CDR2 reads SQIVND (reference sequence). The CDR3 DNA sequence: TGTGCCAGTAGTATTTCGGGAGGGGACACTGAAGCTTTCTTT. Its translation: CASSISGGDTEAFF.

V is TRBV27 and J is TRBJ2-1, with 10 bases lining up with TRBD2. The V gene's germline CDR1 is MNHEY and CDR2 SMNVEV (reference sequence). The CDR3 is 15 residues long. V was clipped by 0 bases and J by 6 bases; unmatched bases: 2. For the CDR3, the DNA is TGTGCCAGCAGTTTATCAGCGGGGGGGGTCAATGAGCAGTTCTTC. Translation: CASSLSAGGVNEQFF.

This chain uses TRBV12-3 or TRBV12-4 with TRBJ1-2; D is perhaps TRBD1 (5 bases). This CDR3 region has 13 residues. V was cut by 5 bases and J by 5 bases, with 12 bases left in between. This chain's CDR3 is CASSTQGSYGYTF. In DNA form, the CDR3 reads TGTGCCAGCAGTACGCAGGGTTCATATGGCTACACCTTC.

The CDR3 coding sequence is TGTGCCAGCAGCTTAGGATGGTCCGAAAATCAGCCCCAGCATTTT. It is translated as CASSLGWSENQPQHF. The chain has TRBV7-8 and TRBJ1-5, with unresolved D. Between the trimmed V and J ends, which lost 1 base and 4 bases, there was a span of 11 bases. The CDR3 is made up of 15 amino acids. Germline CDR1 SGHVS, CDR2 FQNEAQ.

The rearrangement links TRBV29-1 to TRBJ2-3, with 7 bases matching TRBD1. V lost 6 bases and J lost 0; bases outside the gene matches: 6. From germline, CDR1 is SQVTM and CDR2 ANQGSEA. CDR3 size: 14 residues. Here the CDR3 DNA reads TGCAGCGTCGAGACAGGGCCCAGCACAGATACGCAGTATTTT. The encoded protein is CSVETGPSTDTQYF.

The chain is built from TRBV5-4 and TRBJ2-1; tentative D call: TRBD1 (7 bases). The CDR3 totals 15 residues. The V gene lost 4 bases and the J gene lost 4 bases, with 15 bases spanning the gap. From germline, CDR1 is SGHNT and CDR2 YYREEE (reference sequence). CDR3 in amino acids: CASSPYGGQYNEQFF. CDR3 nucleotide sequence: TGTGCCAGCAGCCCTTACGGGGGACAGTACAATGAGCAGTTCTTC.

This clone was observed a single time. The CDR3 is CASSLALEKLFF. CDR3 nucleotide sequence: TGTGCCAGCAGTTTGGCACTTGAAAAACTGTTTTTT. The chain combines TRBV28 with TRBJ1-4; unclear D gene. Germline CDR1 MDHEN, CDR2 SYDVKM. There are 12 residues in the CDR3. Trimming took 3 bases from V and 7 from J, leaving 6 bases between them.

The gene calls are TRBV3-1 (or the pseudogene TRBV3-2) and TRBJ1-1; no clear D. The CDR3 runs to 18 residues. V was shortened by 2 bases and J by 1 base, with 20 bases between the two germline ends. CDR1 and CDR2 from the germline V gene are LGHDT and YNNKEL (reference sequence). CDR3 loop: CASSQRARLFGPNTEAFF. The CDR3 DNA reads as TGTGCCAGCAGCCAACGAGCCAGATTGTTCGGGCCGAACACTGAAGCTTTCTTT.

The gene calls are TRBV23-1 and TRBJ2-1; D possibly corresponds to TRBD1 (5 bases). TRBV23-1 is an ORF, with its function uncertain. Trimming took off 3 bases at V and 1 base at J, with 13 bases between the two ends. The CDR3 covers 16 residues. The DNA of the CDR3 is TGCGCCAGCAGTCACCACGACAGAGAGTCCTACAATGAGCAGTTCTTC. This codes for CASSHHDRESYNEQFF.

The table lists this clone with a few counts. This chain joins TRBV4-1 and TRBJ1-2, with D uncertain. Deletions cut 1 base from V and 0 bases from J, with 12 bases between. This CDR3 contains 16 residues. The V gene's germline CDR1 is MGHRA and CDR2 YSYEKL. The CDR3 here is CASSQANQAANYGYTF. The CDR3 nucleotides read TGCGCCAGCAGCCAAGCAAATCAGGCCGCTAACTATGGCTACACCTTC.

The gene calls are TRBV28 and TRBJ1-5; the D is unclear. CDR1 is MDHEN, CDR2 SYDVKM, per germline. There are 15 residues in the CDR3. The germline V and J ends were trimmed by 6 bases and 3 bases, with 15 bases remaining between them. The CDR3 spells CASSSPNGYNQPQHF. The CDR3 bases are TGTGCCAGCAGCTCCCCTAACGGCTACAATCAGCCCCAGCATTTT.